The 6 T cell receptor beta chains in this list originate from one sample, sequenced in a study of T cell responses to AZD1222 COVID-19 vaccine. Only in-frame clones appear in the TCRdb table, and some are missing; sequencing was by immunoSEQ multiplex PCR. The sample includes approximately 94,000 clones, 80% to 90% seen only once; the top ten take more than 3.5%. Sequenced material: peripheral blood, taken on day 0 of MenACWY control vaccination. Source of these receptors: an adult in good health.

The rearrangement joins TRBV3-1 (or the pseudogene TRBV3-2) to TRBJ2-5; D call uncertain. Trimming took off 3 bases at V and 5 bases at J, with 19 bases between the two ends. Germline loops: CDR1 LGHDT, CDR2 YNNKEL (reference sequence). CDR3 size: 16 residues. Written as DNA, the CDR3 is TGTGCCAGCAGCCAGGGTCAGCCAGAACTCAGGGAGACCCAGTACTTC. Protein: CASSQGQPELRETQYF.

This rearrangement joins TRBV6-2 or TRBV6-3 to TRBJ1-1; TRBD1 aligns across 8 bases. Unmatched junction bases numbered 11, after V lost 5 bases and J lost 6 bases. The CDR3 loop spans 15 amino acids. Germline lookup yields CDR1 MNHEY and CDR2 SVGEGT. The CDR3 protein is CASSGPDRGGAEAFF. The CDR3 nucleotides are TGTGCCAGCAGTGGACCCGACAGGGGAGGGGCTGAAGCTTTCTTT.

The chain recombines TRBV28 with TRBJ1-4, with D unclear. Deletions cut 3 bases from V and 0 bases from J, with 5 bases between. CDR1 MDHEN and CDR2 SYDVKM come from the germline V gene. The CDR3 totals 14 residues. The CDR3 region is CASSFPTTNEKLFF. The CDR3 nucleotides read TGTGCCAGCAGTTTTCCCACAACTAATGAAAAACTGTTTTTT.

This chain links TRBV4-1 with TRBJ1-5, with TRBD1 identical over 10 bases. Trimming removed 1 base from V and 4 bases from J; junction bases left unmatched: 7. The CDR3 sequence is 17 residues long. Germline CDR1 is MGHRA and CDR2 is YSYEKL. In nucleotides, the CDR3 is TGCGCCAGCAGCCAAGCTAGGACAGGGGGGGGAAATCAGCCCCAGCATTTT. Translated: CASSQARTGGGNQPQHF.

The gene calls are TRBV30 and TRBJ1-5; TRBD1 agrees at 10 bases. Trimming cost V 2 bases and J 7 bases; bases outside gene matches: 5. The CDR3 loop spans 14 amino acids. CDR1 and CDR2 from the germline V gene are GTSNPN and SVGIG (reference sequence). The CDR3 sequence: CAWSPGTGEQPQHF. The DNA of the CDR3 is TGTGCCTGGAGTCCTGGGACAGGGGAACAGCCCCAGCATTTT.

Within the sample, this clone is medium-sized. The chain recombines TRBV25-1 with TRBJ1-6; 8 nucleotides match TRBD1. J was trimmed by 8 bases and V by 4 bases; bases with no gene match: 4. Germline V gives CDR1 MGHDK, CDR2 SYGVNS. The CDR3 contains 14 residues. The chain's CDR3 is CASSADRGDSPLHF. In nucleotides, the CDR3 is TGTGCCAGCAGTGCAGACAGGGGCGATTCACCCCTCCACTTT.